The 30 T cell receptor beta chains below were found in one sample sequenced in a study of CD8 T cells in ankylosing spondylitis. TCRdb independently ran MiXCR on the 5' RACE reads; one entry per CDR3 protein. The table lists around 120,000 distinct CDR3 sequences, approximately 9.7% of them singletons. The sample was blood, either unsorted or a sorted T cell fraction (not recorded which). These receptors all come from a male donor with ankylosing spondylitis or in good health (not recorded which).

In this sample, this clonotype turned up many times. The V gene is TRBV5-6, the J gene TRBJ2-2; perhaps TRBD1 as D (6 bases). Germline CDR1 reads SGHDT; CDR2 reads YYEEEE. The V end was cut by 3 bases, the J end by 6 bases, with 15 bases between. This CDR3 contains 15 residues. DNA for the CDR3: TGTGCCAGCAGCTCGGACAGCCCAATGCCCGGGGAGCTGTTTTTT. Translation gives CASSSDSPMPGELFF.

This clonotype was found a few times. The chain links TRBV28 to TRBJ2-1; TRBD1 agrees at 7 bases. Germline V gives CDR1 MDHEN, CDR2 SYDVKM. Trimming at V came to 1 base and at J to 4 bases, leaving 4 bases not matched to a gene. CDR3 length: 15 amino acids. The CDR3 coding sequence is TGTGCCAGCAGTTTATCAGACAGGGCATACAATGAGCAGTTCTTC. It translates to CASSLSDRAYNEQFF.

This clonotype has just a few counts. The rearrangement links TRBV5-6 to TRBJ2-5; 10 bases match TRBD1. Germline loops: CDR1 SGHDT, CDR2 YYEEEE. This CDR3 spans 14 amino acids. V was pared by 1 base and J by 6 bases, with 3 bases of the junction left unmatched. The CDR3 bases are TGTGCCAGCAGCTTGATGGGACAGGGGAAGACCCAGTACTTC. Amino acids: CASSLMGQGKTQYF.

The rearrangement links TRBV25-1 to TRBJ1-6; no reliable D call. This CDR3 is built from 15 residues. Trimming cost V 2 bases and J 5 bases, with 10 bases left between them. Per germline, CDR1 MGHDK and CDR2 SYGVNS. CDR3 sequence: CASSEQGLDNSPLHF. CDR3 sequence (DNA): TGTGCCAGCAGTGAACAAGGTTTGGATAATTCACCCCTCCACTTT.

The table lists this clonotype with many counts. The genes are TRBV20-1 and TRBJ2-7; TRBD2 might be the D (6 bases). This CDR3 is built from 16 residues. In germline, CDR1 is DFQATT, CDR2 SNEGSKA (reference sequence). Trimming took off 3 bases at V and 3 bases at J, with 21 bases between the two ends. CDR3 residues: CSARDLRLVLNYEQYF. Here the CDR3 DNA reads TGCAGTGCTAGGGACTTGCGACTAGTTCTTAACTACGAGCAGTACTTC.

In this sample, this clonotype turned up many times. The chain has TRBV4-3 and TRBJ2-1; 8 nucleotides line up with TRBD2. CDR3 length equals 14 residues. V trimming: 6 bases; J trimming: 9 bases; junction bases outside the gene matches: 10. Germline CDR1 and CDR2: LGHNA and YSLEER. Here the CDR3 DNA reads TGCGCCAGCAGGGAGAGCGGGAGTCGGGCTGAGCAGTTCTTC. This gives the protein CASRESGSRAEQFF.

This chain joins TRBV7-8 and TRBJ1-1, with D perhaps TRBD1 (6 bases). Germline-derived CDR1 and CDR2 are SGHVS and FQNEAQ. The germline V and J ends were trimmed by 0 bases and 4 bases, with 9 bases remaining between them. The CDR3 covers 14 residues. The CDR3 DNA follows: TGTGCCAGCAGCTTAGCCCAGGGGAGCACTGAAGCTTTCTTT. This translates into CASSLAQGSTEAFF.

This clonotype was counted many times. The genes are TRBV29-1 and TRBJ2-5; TRBD1 is a possible D gene (6 bases). The CDR3 has 13 amino acids. Germline CDR1 reads SQVTM; CDR2 reads ANQGSEA. V was trimmed by 3 bases and J by 7 bases, leaving 15 bases between them. CDR3 region: CSVDFGQSMTQYF. CDR3 nucleotides: TGCAGCGTTGATTTTGGACAGTCAATGACCCAGTACTTC.

Many counts were recorded for this clonotype. This rearrangement joins TRBV29-1 to TRBJ2-2, with TRBD1 matching 10 bases. Germline assignment: CDR1 SQVTM and CDR2 ANQGSEA. J lost 7 bases, V lost 6 bases, and 8 bases had no gene match. CDR3 length equals 14 residues. The CDR3 coding sequence is TGCAGCGTAGGACAGGGGGGCCGAGGCGGGGAGCTGTTTTTT. Protein: CSVGQGGRGGELFF.

This clonotype was recorded a few times. This chain connects TRBV20-1 to TRBJ2-7, with 14 bases lining up with TRBD2. The CDR3 is 17 amino acids. J was trimmed by 2 bases and V by 3 bases; bases with no gene match: 9. The germline V gene has CDR1 DFQATT and CDR2 SNEGSKA (reference sequence). The CDR3 is CSASSPGLAGVTYEQYF. The CDR3 DNA is TGCAGTGCTAGTAGCCCGGGACTAGCGGGAGTCACCTACGAGCAGTACTTC.

At least ten counts were recorded for this clonotype. The chain carries TRBV29-1 and TRBJ2-3, with a tentative D call TRBD1 (6 bases). The ends were cut back, 0 bases at V and 2 bases at J, with 15 bases in the middle. This CDR3 has 16 amino acids. Looked up from germline, CDR1 is SQVTM and CDR2 is ANQGSEA. This chain's CDR3 is CSVEDGAGAVTDTQYF. CDR3 DNA: TGCAGCGTTGAAGACGGGGCAGGGGCCGTCACAGATACGCAGTATTTT.

The table lists this clonotype with many counts. The rearrangement joins TRBV7-2 to TRBJ2-4; 15 bases agree with TRBD2. CDR1 and CDR2 (germline): SGHTA, FQGNSA. The trim removed 3 bases at V and 8 bases at J, leaving 8 bases unmatched. The CDR3 extends over 17 amino acids. CDR3 loop: CASSFPGLAGGGDIQYF. The CDR3 nucleotides are TGTGCCAGCAGCTTTCCGGGACTAGCGGGAGGTGGAGACATTCAGTACTTC.

This clonotype came up many times. J is TRBJ2-1 and V is TRBV5-1, with 10 positions matching TRBD2. From germline, CDR1 is SGHRS and CDR2 YFSETQ. This CDR3 has 18 residues. The junction had 7 bases not matched to a gene; V was cut back by 0 bases and J by 1 base. The CDR3, as DNA: TGCGCCAGCAGCTTGGGTCTAGCGGGAGTCGTATCCTACAATGAGCAGTTCTTC. As protein: CASSLGLAGVVSYNEQFF.

A few counts support this clonotype. This rearrangement joins TRBV7-3 to TRBJ2-5; a weak D match, TRBD1 (5 bases). The germline CDR1 and CDR2 sequences are SGHTA and FQGTGA. V was shortened by 5 bases and J by 5 bases, with 12 bases between the two germline ends. CDR3 size: 13 residues. CDR3 sequence (DNA): TGTGCCAGCAGCCCGACAGTTGGGGAGACCCAGTACTTC. This encodes CASSPTVGETQYF. Full variable domain (rest looked up from reference TRBV7-3 and TRBJ2-5): GAGVSQTPSNKVTEKGKYVELRCDPISGHTALYWYRQSLGQGPEFLIYFQGTGAADDSGLPNDRFFAVRPEGSVSTLKIQRTERGDSAVYLCASSPTVGETQYFGPGTRLLVL.

There are many counts of this clonotype. The chain carries TRBV5-1 and TRBJ2-7; D is ambiguous. Per the germline V gene, CDR1 is SGHRS and CDR2 is YFSETQ. With 0 bases removed from V and 2 bases from J, the gap between germline ends came to 6 bases. This CDR3 spans 13 amino acids. For the CDR3, the DNA is TGCGCCAGCAGCTTGGCACAGACCTACGAGCAGTACTTC. This encodes CASSLAQTYEQYF.

This clonotype was detected ten times or more. The chain links TRBV29-1 to TRBJ2-7; tentatively, D is TRBD1 or TRBD2 (5 bases each). Germline CDR1 and CDR2: SQVTM and ANQGSEA. This CDR3 is built from 9 residues. Trimming removed 7 bases from V and 6 bases from J, with 7 bases in between. The CDR3 sequence: CSEGSEQYF. As DNA, the CDR3 is TGCAGCGAGGGGAGCGAGCAGTACTTC.

V gene TRBV7-9 combines with J gene TRBJ2-3; no definite D call. This CDR3 has 11 amino acids. Trimming removed 7 bases from V and 6 bases from J, with 8 bases in between. The germline V gene has CDR1 SEHNR and CDR2 FQNEAQ (reference sequence). The CDR3 nucleotides read TGTGCCAGCATCCCACGGGATACGCAGTATTTT. Residues: CASIPRDTQYF.

This clonotype was recorded many times. The CDR3 nucleotides are TGCGCCAGCAGCCATGGAGTAGGTACAGATACGCAGTATTTT. Amino acid sequence: CASSHGVGTDTQYF. The J gene is TRBJ2-3, the V gene TRBV4-3; D call uncertain. CDR3 size: 14 residues. Trimming took 3 bases from V and 3 from J, leaving 10 bases between them. The germline CDR1 and CDR2 sequences are LGHNA and YSLEER.

This chain connects TRBV14 to TRBJ2-3, with D unresolved. Germline V gene lookup returns CDR1 SGHDN and CDR2 FVKESK. V lost 1 base, J lost 1 base, and 12 bases lay in between. The CDR3 length is 16 residues. CDR3 loop: CASSQATAMRTDTQYF. As DNA, the CDR3 is TGTGCCAGCAGCCAAGCCACAGCAATGCGCACAGATACGCAGTATTTT. The full variable domain, its missing parts supplied by reference TRBV14 and TRBJ2-3, is EAGVTQFPSHSVIEKGQTVTLRCDPISGHDNLYWYRRVMGKEIKFLLHFVKESKQDESGMPNNRFLAERTGGTYSTLKVQPAELEDSGVYFCASSQATAMRTDTQYFGPGTRLTVL.

This clonotype was observed at least ten times. J is TRBJ2-3 and V is TRBV20-1, with unresolved D. Deletions cut 3 bases from V and 4 bases from J, with 11 bases between. Germline V gene sequence: CDR1 DFQATT, CDR2 SNEGSKA (reference sequence). The CDR3 covers 13 residues. CDR3 residues: CSASLGSPDTQYF. The CDR3 bases are TGCAGTGCTAGCCTGGGGTCACCAGATACGCAGTATTTT.

This clonotype showed up just a few times. The chain combines TRBV7-2 with TRBJ2-5, with 11 nucleotides matching TRBD2. The V gene end was trimmed by 0 bases and the J gene end by 5 bases; junction bases not matched to a gene: 5. Germline V gene sequence: CDR1 SGHTA, CDR2 FQGNSA. The CDR3 has 16 amino acids. Here the CDR3 DNA reads TGTGCCAGCAGCTTAGCGCGAGTAGCGGGAGGGGAGACCCAGTACTTC. Its translation is CASSLARVAGGETQYF.

This clonotype was seen repeatedly, ten times or more. This chain connects TRBV12-3 or TRBV12-4 to TRBJ2-1, with D hard to call. The CDR3 runs to 11 residues. With 6 bases removed from V and 12 bases from J, the gap between germline ends came to 12 bases. This CDR3 is CASSGQVGQFF. The CDR3 region has the DNA TGTGCCAGCAGCGGCCAGGTTGGGCAGTTCTTC.

This clonotype has more than one count but fewer than ten. The chain has TRBV5-6 and TRBJ2-1; 10 bases align to TRBD2. V dropped 0 bases and J dropped 0; count of bases not matched to a gene: 6. Germline assignment: CDR1 SGHDT and CDR2 YYEEEE. The CDR3 contains 18 residues. CDR3 amino acids: CASSLAVLAGGSYNEQFF. The CDR3 bases are TGTGCCAGCAGCTTGGCCGTCTTAGCGGGGGGCTCCTACAATGAGCAGTTCTTC.

This chain's CDR3 is CSALDLTRYNEQFF. The CDR3 DNA is TGCAGTGCTCTTGACCTCACTAGATACAATGAGCAGTTCTTC. This sequence joins TRBV20-1 and TRBJ2-1; perhaps TRBD2 as D (5 bases). Germline lookup yields CDR1 DFQATT and CDR2 SNEGSKA (reference sequence). The CDR3 spans 14 residues. V lost 5 bases, J lost 4 bases, and 15 bases lay in between.

This clonotype was found many times. This rearrangement joins TRBV20-1 to TRBJ2-7; tentative D call: TRBD1 (5 bases). Trimming took 2 bases from V and 4 from J, leaving 15 bases between them. This CDR3 is built from 14 residues. The germline V gene has CDR1 DFQATT and CDR2 SNEGSKA (reference sequence). CDR3: CSARSDSGTYEQYF. The CDR3 nucleotides read TGCAGTGCTAGATCCGACAGTGGCACATACGAGCAGTACTTC.

This clonotype was observed many times. The J gene is TRBJ1-1, the V gene TRBV12-3 or TRBV12-4, with a weak D call TRBD1 (5 bases). The CDR3 loop spans 15 amino acids. V lost 6 bases to trimming and J lost 1 base, with 15 bases between them. The CDR3 loop reads CASRSQQGRNTEAFF. The DNA for the CDR3 is TGTGCCAGCAGATCCCAGCAGGGTCGGAACACTGAAGCTTTCTTT.

The J gene is TRBJ1-5, the V gene TRBV30; weak D call: TRBD1 (6 bases). Trimming cost V 1 base and J 6 bases, with 13 bases left between them. This CDR3 has 14 residues. Germline CDR1 and CDR2: GTSNPN and SVGIG (reference sequence). The CDR3, as DNA: TGTGCCTGGAGTGCCGGGACGACAGGTCAGCCCCAGCATTTT. Translated, it gives CAWSAGTTGQPQHF.

This clonotype was observed many times. The J gene is TRBJ2-7, the V gene TRBV5-5; D uncertain. Germline values: CDR1 SGHKS, CDR2 YYEKEE (reference sequence). The V end lost 0 bases, the J end lost 0 bases, and 7 bases lay between the germline ends. CDR3 length: 14 residues. The CDR3 DNA reads TGTGCCAGCAGCTTGGTGCACAACTCCTACGAGCAGTACTTC. It encodes CASSLVHNSYEQYF.

This clonotype was counted at least ten times. The chain uses TRBV7-2 and TRBJ1-6; 9 bases line up with TRBD1. J was trimmed by 5 bases and V by 4 bases; bases with no gene match: 0. The length of the CDR3 is 14 residues. Germline V gives CDR1 SGHTA, CDR2 FQGNSA. CDR3 protein: CASSWTGDNSPLHF. The DNA for the CDR3 is TGTGCCAGCAGCTGGACAGGGGATAATTCACCCCTCCACTTT.

This clonotype has a count of ten or more. The J gene is TRBJ1-4, the V gene TRBV20-1; D gene uncertain. The CDR3 consists of 15 residues. V was pared by 0 bases and J by 5 bases, with 13 bases between. Germline assignment: CDR1 DFQATT and CDR2 SNEGSKA (reference sequence). The DNA of the CDR3 is TGCAGTGCTAGAGATTTCCGACAAAAGAATGAAAAACTGTTTTTT. It is translated as CSARDFRQKNEKLFF.